The 16 T cell receptor beta chains given below trace back to one sample, sequenced in a study of T cell responses to AZD1222 COVID-19 vaccine. The repertoire was sequenced with immunoSEQ multiplex PCR; TCRdb's copy has only in-frame clones and lacks some. This sample yields tens of thousands of clones, of which roughly nine tenths are seen a single time; about 9.6% belongs to the top ten. The sample was peripheral blood, taken 28 days after the second AZD1222 dose. These receptor sequences come from an adult who received the AZD1222 COVID-19 vaccine.

The chain is built from TRBV4-1 and TRBJ2-4, with TRBD2 matching 10 bases. There are 18 residues in the CDR3. J was trimmed by 1 base and V by 3 bases; bases with no gene match: 9. The germline V gene encodes CDR1 MGHRA and CDR2 YSYEKL. CDR3 region: CASSHDSSGGTAKNIQYF. CDR3 DNA sequence: TGCGCCAGCAGCCACGATTCTAGCGGGGGAACCGCCAAAAACATTCAGTACTTC.

This chain uses TRBV5-3 with TRBJ2-1; D remains ambiguous. TRBV5-3 is classed as an ORF, of uncertain function. The CDR3 spans 15 residues. V dropped 2 bases and J dropped 3 bases, with 12 bases sitting between them. In DNA, the CDR3 is TGTGCCAGAAGCTTCGAAACGTGGGGCTACAATGAGCAGTTCTTC. Its translation is CARSFETWGYNEQFF.

This sequence joins TRBV28 and TRBJ1-2; possible D gene TRBD1, 6 bases. The CDR3 has 15 residues. The germline CDR1 and CDR2 sequences are MDHEN and SYDVKM. V shed 2 bases and J shed 3 bases, with 13 bases lying between them. The CDR3 nucleotides read TGTGCCAGCAGTTTAGGCCTCGGGGGCGACTATGGCTACACCTTC. Amino acid sequence: CASSLGLGGDYGYTF.

The chain combines TRBV4-3 with TRBJ2-2; 7 positions match TRBD2. Germline CDR1 LGHNA, CDR2 YSLEER. The CDR3 is 20 residues long. V lost 0 bases to trimming and J lost 1 base; unmatched junction nucleotides: 14. The CDR3 reads CASSQEPGTKSVRNTGELFF. CDR3 nucleotides: TGCGCCAGCAGCCAAGAGCCGGGGACTAAATCGGTGCGGAACACCGGGGAGCTGTTTTTT.

This chain connects TRBV9 to TRBJ1-6; D gene uncertain. V was trimmed by 0 bases and J by 0 bases, leaving 7 bases between them. The CDR3 is 16 residues long. The germline CDR1 and CDR2 sequences are SGDLS and YYNGEE. The CDR3 is CASSVAQSSYNSPLHF. The CDR3 nucleotides read TGTGCCAGCAGCGTAGCTCAAAGCTCCTATAATTCACCCCTCCACTTT.

The chain is built from TRBV5-1 and TRBJ2-3; 13 nucleotides line up with TRBD2. CDR3 length: 20 amino acids. The ends lost 4 bases at V and 1 base at J; junction bases unmatched: 15. From germline, CDR1 is SGHRS and CDR2 YFSETQ. The CDR3 protein is CASSLRPLGLAGSGTDTQYF. The CDR3 DNA reads TGCGCCAGCAGCCTGCGACCTCTGGGACTAGCGGGATCTGGCACAGATACGCAGTATTTT. Together with reference TRBV5-1 and TRBJ2-3, the CDR3 gives the full variable domain: KAGVTQTPRYLIKTRGQQVTLSCSPISGHRSVSWYQQTPGQGLQFLFEYFSETQRNKGNFPGRFSGRQFSNSRSEMNVSTLELGDSALYLCASSLRPLGLAGSGTDTQYFGPGTRLTVL.

The V gene is TRBV3-1 (or the pseudogene TRBV3-2), the J gene TRBJ2-1, with 9 bases lining up with TRBD1. V shed 3 bases and J 9 bases; nucleotides not matched to a gene: 6. CDR3 length: 14 amino acids. In germline, CDR1 is LGHDT, CDR2 YNNKEL (reference sequence). The CDR3: CASSHSGTGSEQFF. The CDR3 nucleotides are TGTGCCAGCAGCCACTCCGGGACAGGGAGTGAGCAGTTCTTC.

The chain is built from TRBV3-1 (or the pseudogene TRBV3-2) and TRBJ1-4, with TRBD1 matching over 9 bases. The germline V gene has CDR1 LGHDT and CDR2 YNNKEL (reference sequence). The CDR3 spans 17 residues. With 6 bases clipped from V and 3 bases from J, the junction kept 11 bases outside the gene matches. The CDR3 DNA reads TGTGCCAGCAGTAGCCCGGGACAGGGCCCCCCTAATGAAAAACTGTTTTTT. It is translated as CASSSPGQGPPNEKLFF.

V and J are TRBV12-3 or TRBV12-4 and TRBJ2-7; 9 positions match TRBD1. This CDR3 is 13 amino acids long. The junction had 5 bases not matched to a gene; V was cut back by 6 bases and J by 5 bases. The CDR3 reads CASRPGQGDEQYF. For the CDR3, the DNA is TGTGCCAGCAGACCGGGACAGGGTGACGAGCAGTACTTC.

The J gene is TRBJ2-1, the V gene TRBV7-3, with 9 bases that match TRBD2. CDR1 SGHTA and CDR2 FQGTGA come from the germline V gene. V shed 5 bases, J shed 4 bases, and the junction held 6 bases outside the gene matches. The CDR3 loop spans 15 amino acids. CDR3 nucleotides: TGTGCCAGCAGCCCCGAGCGGGGGGCATACAATGAGCAGTTCTTC. It is translated as CASSPERGAYNEQFF.

Regarding this clone: One end of the junction does not line up with germline, which may come from a read error. The chain links TRBV6-5 to TRBJ1-2; D gene ambiguous. The CDR3 contains 14 residues. Germline CDR1 is MNHEY and CDR2 is SVGAGI. CDR3 in amino acids: CASSYSDLDYAYTF. CDR3 in DNA: TGTGCCAGCAGTTACTCGGACCTAGACTATGCCTACACCTTC.

This chain links TRBV7-2 with TRBJ1-3, with D unresolved. Germline CDR1 and CDR2: SGHTA and FQGNSA. This CDR3 spans 10 amino acids. V shed 5 bases and J shed 7 bases, with 3 bases lying between them. The CDR3 loop is CASSGNTIYF. CDR3 DNA: TGTGCCAGCAGCGGGAACACCATATATTTT.

This rearrangement joins TRBV5-1 to TRBJ2-2, with no clear D. Germline V gives CDR1 SGHRS, CDR2 YFSETQ. CDR3 length: 15 amino acids. V shed 0 bases and J shed 1 base, with 7 bases lying between them. The CDR3 here is CASSLGSWNTGELFF. CDR3 bases: TGCGCCAGCAGCTTGGGCAGCTGGAACACCGGGGAGCTGTTTTTT.

This clone was observed a single time. The V call is TRBV30, the J call TRBJ1-2; 8 bases agree with TRBD1. The length of the CDR3 is 18 residues. With 4 bases clipped from V and 2 bases from J, the junction kept 18 bases outside the gene matches. From germline, CDR1 is GTSNPN and CDR2 SVGIG (reference sequence). In nucleotides, the CDR3 is TGTGCCTGGACTCCGATCGTGGGCGCTAGGACAGGGAACTATGGCTACACCTTC. It yields the protein CAWTPIVGARTGNYGYTF.

The chain joins TRBV6-6 to TRBJ2-1; D unclear. Germline CDR1 MNHNY, CDR2 SVGAGI (reference sequence). Trimming took 4 bases from V and 0 from J, leaving 10 bases between them. This CDR3 has 15 residues. The DNA for the CDR3 is TGTGCCAGCAGTTGGAGCCCAAGCTCCTACAATGAGCAGTTCTTC. Protein sequence: CASSWSPSSYNEQFF.

The chain is built from TRBV7-2 and TRBJ2-7; D might be TRBD1 (6 bases). Germline loops: CDR1 SGHTA, CDR2 FQGNSA. The V and J ends lost 2 bases and 6 bases respectively, with 11 bases between them. This CDR3 region has 13 residues. The CDR3 region has the DNA TGTGCCAGCAGCTTACCGGACAGTTCCGAGCAGTACGTC. Residues: CASSLPDSSEQYV.